This T cell receptor beta chain was documented in a study of T cells in Graves' hyperthyroidism and ophthalmopathy. V was cut by 3 bases and J by 5 bases, with 8 bases left in between. The CDR3 totals 13 residues. Germline values: CDR1 MNHEY, CDR2 SMNVEV (reference sequence). Diagnosis of hyperthyroidism was new in patients aged 18 to 65, and its duration was under 2 months. It was 8 to 10 ml of fresh peripheral blood that supplied the PBMCs. This clonotype was recorded at least ten times. RNA transcripts provided the source from which TCR beta CDR3 regions were amplified. The study used the HTBI primer set for a first-round RT-PCR of the TCR CDR3. TCRdb reprocessed the multiplex PCR reads via MiXCR and lists one record per CDR3 protein. The table shows some 700,000 distinct CDR3 sequences, with approximately 15% occurring only once.

Material: blood. J is TRBJ2-1 and V is TRBV27, with unresolved D. This clonotype was sampled from a man in his fifties or sixties with Graves' hyperthyroidism. The CDR3 sequence: CASSLEQNNEQFF. CDR3 DNA sequence: TGTGCCAGCAGTTTGGAGCAGAACAATGAGCAGTTCTTC.